What follows is one T cell receptor beta chain and its context. The data are from a study of blood T cell repertoires in COVID-19. TCRdb keeps only in-frame clones here, not all; method: immunoSEQ multiplex PCR. The sample lists approximately 140,000 clones, approximately 87% occurring once. V lost 1 base and J 6 bases, leaving 11 bases between the germline ends. The CDR3 has 13 amino acids. Looked up from germline, CDR1 is SGHRS and CDR2 is YFSETQ. Sequencing input: peripheral blood. The receptor was derived from a man in his sixties or seventies with active COVID-19. The chain employs TRBV5-1 and TRBJ2-7; no clear D gene. This CDR3 is CASSLHPGGEQYF. The CDR3 DNA follows: TGCGCCAGCAGCTTGCATCCGGGTGGCGAGCAGTACTTC.